The clone carrying this T cell receptor (beta chain) was counted ten times or more. Its antigen is not identified. V dropped 4 bases and J dropped 5; count of bases not matched to a gene: 8. This CDR3 comprises 15 residues. Germline V gives CDR1 LNHDA, CDR2 SQIVND (reference sequence). The sample comes from a study of T cells in Graves' hyperthyroidism and ophthalmopathy. The wider study: Prior to any treatment, at the point of initial diagnosis, peripheral blood was collected.

RNA transcripts served as the template for amplifying TCR beta CDR3 regions. The primer set for the first-round RT-PCR of the TCR CDR3 was HTBI. TCRdb recomputed calls from the multiplex PCR reads with MiXCR, one row per CDR3 protein. The data show about 640,000 distinct CDR3 sequences, with approximately 15% seen just once and 9.5% to 15% held by the top ten. Criteria for exclusion of patients were uncontrolled infection, other autoimmune disease, pregnancy or lactation. Study results and limitations: Ophthalmopathy could be told apart from stable hyperthyroidism with a 13 V-J model. Progression to ophthalmopathy was predicted a median of approximately seven months early.

The rearrangement uses TRBV19 and TRBJ2-7; 10 nucleotides line up with TRBD2. The receptor comes from a woman in her fifties or sixties with Graves' ophthalmopathy. Specimen: blood. CDR3 in amino acids: CASSTSAGGRNEQYF. The CDR3 DNA reads TGTGCCAGTAGTACGTCAGCGGGAGGGCGGAACGAGCAGTACTTC.